This paragraph reports one T cell receptor (beta chain). What it binds is unknown. Per the germline V gene, CDR1 is SGHDN and CDR2 is FVKESK. Trimming removed 4 bases at V and 4 bases at J, with 10 bases between. There are 13 residues in the CDR3. This record comes from a study of T cells in Graves' hyperthyroidism and ophthalmopathy. Study outcomes and limitations: Most thyroid clonotypes expanded above 0.001 appeared in blood too.

What was amplified from RNA transcripts were TCR beta CDR3 regions. HTBI primers drove first-round RT-PCR of the TCR CDR3. TCRdb itself ran the multiplex PCR reads through MiXCR, one entry per CDR3 protein. The sample lists about 400,000 distinct CDR3 sequences, about 15% occurring once. V gene TRBV14 combines with J gene TRBJ1-1; D call uncertain. The sample taken for sequencing was blood. The sequence was obtained from a woman in her thirties with Graves' hyperthyroidism. The CDR3 nucleotides read TGTGCCAGCAGCCTAACGGTAGGCACTGAAGCTTTCTTT. It is translated as CASSLTVGTEAFF.